A selection of T cell receptor beta chains follows, all from one sample in a study of identical twins. In TCRdb, the 5' RACE reads were re-called with MiXCR into one record per CDR3 protein. The sample lists some 1,600,000 distinct CDR3 sequences, under 35% seen once, with about 0.3% in the top ten. Sequencing was carried out using cord blood. The receptors come from a newborn girl in good health. Both conserved end residues are part of each CDR3. The order of the fields is clone size, J gene, V gene, D gene, CDR3 protein, CDR3 DNA. D genes are given only for firm matches. Some rows have no size entry. The others give once, few or many, or a class for an expanded clone.

few,TRBJ1-6,TRBV18,.,CASSEMGLPPLHF,TGTGCCAGCTCAGAGATGGGACTTCCACCCCTCCACTTT
few,TRBJ2-7,TRBV27,.,CASRRGLEQYF,TGTGCCAGCAGGAGGGGCCTCGAGCAGTACTTC
.,TRBJ1-2,TRBV4-1,.,CASSQFRGARYTF,TGCGCCAGCAGCCAATTTCGGGGGGCACGCTACACCTTC
few,TRBJ1-2,TRBV6-6,TRBD1,CASSPSGGPYGYTF,TGTGCCAGCAGTCCCTCAGGGGGGCCCTATGGCTACACCTTC
few,TRBJ2-3,TRBV5-1,TRBD2,CASGYYGLAGASTDTQYF,TGCGCCAGCGGATACTATGGACTAGCGGGGGCAAGCACAGATACGCAGTATTTT
.,TRBJ2-1,TRBV29-1,TRBD1,CSVDRSGQGNDNEQFF,TGCAGCGTTGATCGTTCGGGACAGGGGAACGACAATGAGCAGTTCTTC
.,TRBJ2-7,TRBV2,TRBD2,CASSEMWGGYEQYF,TGTGCCAGCAGTGAAATGTGGGGGGGCTACGAGCAGTACTTC
few,TRBJ1-2,TRBV12-3/TRBV12-4,TRBD1,CASSTGGEGANYGYTF,TGTGCCAGCAGTACAGGGGGCGAGGGTGCTAACTATGGCTACACCTTC
.,TRBJ2-3,TRBV2,.,CAIGGGPSGDTQYF,TGTGCCATAGGCGGGGGCCCCTCCGGAGATACGCAGTATTTT
few,TRBJ1-3,TRBV20-1,.,CSARVGTVSGNTIYF,TGCAGTGCTAGAGTCGGGACTGTCTCTGGAAACACCATATATTTT
.,TRBJ2-1,TRBV2,TRBD2,CASSGGLTSGRYNGEQFF,TGTGCCAGCAGTGGAGGGTTAACTAGCGGGAGATATAACGGTGAGCAGTTCTTC
many,TRBJ2-3,TRBV4-2,TRBD2,CASSPPTSGRIADTQYF,TGTGCCAGCAGCCCCCCGACTAGCGGGAGGATTGCAGATACGCAGTATTTT
.,TRBJ1-5,TRBV7-9,TRBD1,CASSLTSVTGNQPQHF,TGTGCCAGCAGCCTAACTTCCGTGACAGGGAATCAGCCCCAGCATTTT
.,TRBJ2-1,TRBV29-1,.,CSVATSYSQETQFF,TGCAGCGTTGCAACTAGCTATTCCCAAGAGACCCAGTTCTTC
few,TRBJ2-7,TRBV20-1,TRBD2,CSAQGLAVTYEQYF,TGCAGTGCTCAGGGACTAGCGGTTACCTACGAGCAGTACTTC
few,TRBJ1-5,TRBV30,.,CAWSVISNQPQHF,TGTGCCTGGAGTGTCATTAGCAATCAGCCCCAGCATTTT
.,TRBJ2-1,TRBV20-1,TRBD2,CSALGSGGYNEQFF,TGCAGTGCGCTTGGTAGCGGGGGGTACAATGAGCAGTTCTTC
once,TRBJ2-3,TRBV4-2,.,CASGRYTDTQYF,TGTGCCAGCGGCCGTTATACAGATACGCAGTATTTT
.,TRBJ2-7,TRBV7-2,TRBD2,CASSHSRTSGSYEQYF,TGTGCCAGCAGCCATTCCCGGACTAGCGGTTCCTACGAGCAGTACTTC
.,TRBJ2-7,TRBV3-1,.,CASSQGGPISSYNEQYF,TGTGCCAGCAGCCAAGGAGGCCCGATAAGTTCCTACAATGAGCAGTACTTC
.,TRBJ2-7,TRBV4-1,.,CASSQAFLGRPYNEQYF,TGCGCCAGCAGCCAAGCGTTCCTAGGAAGGCCCTACAATGAGCAGTACTTC
.,TRBJ1-1,TRBV4-1,TRBD1,CASSQDRDSSAFF,TGCGCCAGCAGCCAAGATCGGGACAGTTCAGCTTTCTTT
.,TRBJ2-7,TRBV21-1,.,CASSKATAFSYEQYF,TGTGCCAGCAGCAAAGCGACAGCCTTCTCCTACGAGCAGTACTTC
few,TRBJ1-1,TRBV20-1,TRBD1,CSAPGTGNTEAFF,TGCAGTGCCCCTGGGACAGGGAACACTGAAGCTTTCTTT
.,TRBJ2-1,TRBV2,TRBD2,CASMAGDYNEQFF,TGTGCCAGCATGGCGGGAGACTACAATGAGCAGTTCTTC
.,TRBJ2-7,TRBV5-1,TRBD2,CASSVRAGGLREQYF,TGCGCCAGCAGCGTGCGGGCGGGGGGGTTGCGCGAGCAGTACTTC
.,TRBJ2-3,TRBV29-1,TRBD2,CSVEVGGGGDTQYF,TGCAGCGTTGAAGTCGGGGGGGGTGGAGATACGCAGTATTTT
few,TRBJ1-3,TRBV4-2,.,CASSQGAGATVSGNTIYF,TGTGCCAGCAGCCAAGGTGCGGGGGCCACCGTCTCTGGAAACACCATATATTTT
.,TRBJ2-1,TRBV5-6,.,CASSLEEGGYDEQFF,TGTGCCAGCAGCTTAGAAGAGGGGGGTTACGATGAGCAGTTCTTC
.,TRBJ1-2,TRBV20-1,.,CSAVNRDYGYTF,TGCAGTGCAGTCAACAGGGACTATGGCTACACCTTC
.,TRBJ2-1,TRBV28,TRBD2,CASNTVTSGRGGYNEQFF,TGTGCCAGCAATACCGTTACTAGCGGGAGAGGGGGTTACAATGAGCAGTTCTTC
few,TRBJ1-1,TRBV2,.,CASLAMNTEAFF,TGTGCCAGCCTAGCGATGAACACTGAAGCTTTCTTT
.,TRBJ1-2,TRBV6-1,.,CAAQGGDGYTF,TGTGCCGCACAGGGAGGGGATGGCTACACCTTC
.,TRBJ2-3,TRBV4-1,TRBD2,CASSQDRGGSVPDAQYF,TGCGCCAGCAGCCAAGATCGGGGCGGGAGCGTCCCAGATGCGCAGTATTTT
.,TRBJ2-7,TRBV4-2,.,CASSQERDYEQYF,TGTGCCAGCAGCCAAGAAAGGGACTACGAGCAGTACTTC
.,TRBJ2-1,TRBV20-1,.,CSAKTVNNEQFF,TGCAGTGCTAAGACAGTAAACAATGAGCAGTTCTTC
.,TRBJ2-1,TRBV7-6,.,CASSLGSPGGKQFF,TGTGCCAGCAGCTTAGGTAGTCCCGGCGGTAAGCAGTTCTTC
few,TRBJ1-5,TRBV7-9,.,CASSSPGVYGNQPQHF,TGTGCCAGCAGCTCCCCAGGGGTATATGGCAATCAGCCCCAGCATTTT
.,TRBJ1-1,TRBV12-3/TRBV12-4,.,CASSFGFGGEGNTEAFF,TGTGCCAGCAGTTTCGGGTTCGGAGGGGAGGGGAACACTGAAGCTTTCTTT
.,TRBJ1-2,TRBV2,.,CASSGPPTANYGYTF,TGTGCCAGCAGTGGTCCTCCCACGGCTAACTATGGCTACACCTTC
.,TRBJ2-5,TRBV4-1,TRBD2,CASSQVGAGKETQYF,TGCGCCAGCAGCCAAGTAGGAGCGGGGAAAGAGACCCAGTACTTC
.,TRBJ2-4,TRBV6-2/TRBV6-3,.,CASSRMRLYNEQYF,TGTGCCAGCAGCCGTATGAGGCTTTACAATGAGCAGTACTTC
.,TRBJ1-5,TRBV21-1,.,CASSKNSRKSNQPQHF,TGTGCCAGCAGCAAAAACAGCAGGAAGAGCAATCAGCCCCAGCATTTT
.,TRBJ1-5,TRBV28,.,CASSPGSIRGNQPQHF,TGTGCCAGCAGTCCCGGCTCCATCAGGGGCAATCAGCCCCAGCATTTT
.,TRBJ2-3,TRBV20-1,.,CSVGPPSPSTDTQYF,TGCAGTGTGGGTCCCCCCTCGCCTAGCACAGATACGCAGTATTTT
few,TRBJ2-3,TRBV7-6,TRBD2,CASSLAQWLAGSASTDTQYF,TGTGCCAGCAGCTTAGCGCAGTGGCTAGCGGGGTCCGCTAGCACAGATACGCAGTATTTT
.,TRBJ2-7,TRBV21-1,.,CASSKRGGRFYEQYF,TGTGCCAGCAGCAAAAGGGGGGGGCGCTTTTACGAGCAGTACTTC
.,TRBJ2-3,TRBV4-1,TRBD2,CASTLGTSSLNTQYF,TGCGCCAGCACCCTCGGGACTAGTTCTCTTAATACGCAGTATTTT
few,TRBJ1-4,TRBV27,TRBD1,CASRGDRREKLFF,TGTGCCAGCAGGGGGGACAGGAGGGAAAAACTGTTTTTT
few,TRBJ2-7,TRBV9,TRBD1,CASSTGQGARYEQYF,TGTGCCAGCAGCACCGGACAGGGGGCAAGGTACGAGCAGTACTTC
.,TRBJ1-2,TRBV11-2,TRBD1,CASSHYRDRLSGYTF,TGTGCCAGCAGTCATTACCGGGACAGGTTATCTGGCTACACCTTC